Each of the 8 T cell receptor beta chains below was sequenced from the same sample in a study of OX40 agonist ivuxolimab in advanced cancers. Data came from immunoSEQ multiplex PCR; TCRdb stores just in-frame clones and leaves some out. This repertoire shows approximately 75,000 clones, about 83% found once; its top ten account for roughly 6.1%. The sequences come from CD4+ or CD8+ T cells sorted from blood, collected in a trial of the OX40 agonist ivuxolimab. The receptors were sampled from an adult with an advanced solid tumor such as melanoma, head and neck, liver or kidney cancer.

V and J are TRBV7-2 and TRBJ1-2, with 8 bases identical to TRBD1. CDR3 length: 13 residues. Germline CDR1 and CDR2: SGHTA and FQGNSA. V was pared by 5 bases and J by 9 bases, with 8 bases of the junction left unmatched. DNA of the CDR3: TGTGCCAGCAGCGTTGGGACAGGCTTGAGCTACACCTTC. Translated: CASSVGTGLSYTF. The variable domain in full, completed from reference TRBV7-2 and TRBJ1-2, reads GAGVSQSPSNKVTEKGKDVELRCDPISGHTALYWYRQSLGQGLEFLIYFQGNSAPDKSGLPSDRFSAERTGGSVSTLTIQRTQQEDSAVYLCASSVGTGLSYTFGSGTRLTVV.

The chain combines TRBV5-1 with TRBJ1-1, with 9 positions matching TRBD1. The CDR3 is made up of 15 amino acids. Germline loops: CDR1 SGHRS, CDR2 YFSETQ. The V and J ends lost 1 base and 6 bases, in that order; junction bases with no gene match: 7. CDR3: CASSLLGTGTAEAFF. In DNA, the CDR3 is TGCGCCAGCAGCTTGCTTGGGACAGGGACCGCTGAAGCTTTCTTT.

The chain has TRBV2 and TRBJ1-2, with a weak D call TRBD1 (6 bases). Trimming cost V 7 bases and J 1 base, with 10 bases left between them. CDR3 length equals 13 residues. CDR1 is SNHLY and CDR2 is FYNNEI in the germline V gene. The CDR3 coding sequence is TGTGCCAGCATCGGGGGGCTTAACTATGGCTACACCTTC. It yields the protein CASIGGLNYGYTF.

The chain links TRBV5-1 to TRBJ2-7, with D tentatively TRBD1 (5 bases). Trimming took 4 bases from V and 0 from J, leaving 11 bases between them. The germline CDR1 and CDR2 sequences are SGHRS and YFSETQ. The CDR3 totals 14 residues. The CDR3 coding sequence is TGCGCCAGCAGCGTAGGGGATGACTCCTACGAGCAGTACTTC. As protein: CASSVGDDSYEQYF.

V usage is TRBV27 and J usage is TRBJ2-7, with a weak D call TRBD2 (6 bases). With 2 bases removed from V and 3 bases from J, the gap between germline ends came to 11 bases. Germline assignment: CDR1 MNHEY and CDR2 SMNVEV (reference sequence). This CDR3 has 14 amino acids. CDR3 loop: CASSLRAGGYEQYF. The DNA for the CDR3 is TGTGCCAGCAGTTTACGAGCCGGGGGCTACGAGCAGTACTTC.

The rearrangement uses TRBV11-3 and TRBJ1-2; no clear D gene. The CDR3 contains 14 residues. V shed 4 bases and J shed 6 bases, with 15 bases lying between them. Germline assignment: CDR1 SGHNT and CDR2 YENEEA. CDR3 sequence (DNA): TGTGCCAGCAGCTCCCGACTGAGGCCCGATGGCTACACCTTC. The encoded protein is CASSSRLRPDGYTF.

V is TRBV10-2 and J is TRBJ2-3, with D maybe TRBD1 (6 bases). Looked up from germline, CDR1 is WSHSY and CDR2 is SAAADI. The CDR3 totals 15 residues. With 6 bases removed from V and 3 bases from J, the gap between germline ends came to 16 bases. As DNA, the CDR3 is TGCGCCAGCAGGCCAACTAGAGGGGGTACAGATACGCAGTATTTT. This codes for CASRPTRGGTDTQYF.

The rearrangement uses TRBV7-9 and TRBJ2-5, with a possible D match to TRBD2 (6 bases). The end of the DNA fits TRBJ2-7 better, so the J call may be wrong. The CDR3 totals 14 residues. From germline, CDR1 is SEHNR and CDR2 FQNEAQ (reference sequence). CDR3 amino acids: CASSPTGGGYEQYF. The CDR3 DNA reads TGTGCCAGCAGCCCTACCGGGGGTGGCTACGAGCAGTACTTC.